This is a list of T cell receptor beta chains from one sample in a study of cytomegalovirus exposure and HLA in healthy donors. Here immunoSEQ multiplex PCR was the method, and the copy in TCRdb shows in-frame clones only, minus some. The profile covers around 71,000 clones, with approximately 96% appearing a single time and under 1.5% taken by the ten largest. The sequencing sample was made of PBMCs. These receptors were obtained from a young man in good health and CMV-seropositive. Each CDR3 is given with its conserved first and last residue. A D gene is named only where the DNA matches it firmly. Part of the rows lack a size; the others show once, few, many or a class for expanded clones.

J | size | V | D | DNA | CDR3
TRBJ2-7 | NA | TRBV15 | NA | TGTGCCACCAGCAGAGATCCGGCGGCCTACGAGCAGTACTTC | CATSRDPAAYEQYF
TRBJ2-5 | NA | TRBV5-4 | NA | TGTGCCAGCAGCTGGGGGGGCGAAAAGACCCAGTACTTC | CASSWGGEKTQYF
TRBJ2-7 | NA | TRBV21-1 | NA | TGTGCCAGCAGGTTGACAGGCGGCTACTTC | CASRLTGGYF
TRBJ2-7 | NA | TRBV19 | NA | TGTGCCAGTAGTAATGAGGGAGTCCCCTACGAGCAGTACTTC | CASSNEGVPYEQYF
TRBJ2-7 | NA | TRBV5-1 | TRBD1 | TGCGCCAGCAGCTTAGGGACAGGAAAGATGTACGAGCAGTACTTC | CASSLGTGKMYEQYF
TRBJ2-3 | NA | TRBV11-2 | TRBD1 | TGTGCCAGCAGCTTAGATGACAGGGGAGGTACGCAGTATTTT | CASSLDDRGGTQYF
TRBJ1-2 | NA | TRBV2 | NA | TGTGCCAGCAAGACAAAACAGGGAGGCTACACCTTC | CASKTKQGGYTF
TRBJ2-7 | once | TRBV15 | NA | TGTGCCACCAGCAGAGATCCGTTTTTCGAGAGCTCCTACGAGCAGTACTTC | CATSRDPFFESSYEQYF
TRBJ2-7 | once | TRBV6-6 | NA | TGTGCCAGCAGTTTTGGTTTGAGTACAGCCTACGAGCAGTACTTC | CASSFGLSTAYEQYF
TRBJ1-1 | NA | TRBV29-1 | TRBD1 | TGCAGCGTTGTTTCCCCGTTAGCCCAGGGGGGTGAAGCTTTCTTT | CSVVSPLAQGGEAFF
TRBJ1-5 | few | TRBV6-1 | TRBD1 | TGTGCCAGCGTGGACAGGGGAGAGAGTCAGCCCCAGCATTTT | CASVDRGESQPQHF
TRBJ2-2 | few | TRBV7-2 | NA | TGTGCCAGCAGCTTGCAGGGTTACGGGGAGCTGTTTTTT | CASSLQGYGELFF
TRBJ2-3 | NA | TRBV7-9 | NA | TGTGCCAGCAGCTTAGAGGGGCGAGCAGATACGCAGTATTTT | CASSLEGRADTQYF
TRBJ2-7 | NA | TRBV5-6 | NA | TGTGCCAGCAGTCACAGGGATTACGAGCAGTACTTC | CASSHRDYEQYF
TRBJ2-1 | NA | TRBV10-3 | NA | TGTGCCATCAGTGGTCCACAATCCACTAGGGAGAGCTCCTACAATGAGCAGTTCTTC | CAISGPQSTRESSYNEQFF
TRBJ1-2 | NA | TRBV28 | TRBD1 | TGTGCCAGCAGTTTGACAGGGGCGCCGTATGGCTACACCTTC | CASSLTGAPYGYTF
TRBJ1-1 | NA | TRBV5-1 | NA | TGCGCCAGCAGCTTGCACGTAGGGGATGAAGCTTTCTTT | CASSLHVGDEAFF
TRBJ2-7 | NA | TRBV9 | NA | TGTGCCAGCAGCGTAGCGAGCGGGTCCGCCTACGAGCAGTACTTC | CASSVASGSAYEQYF
TRBJ2-7 | NA | TRBV20-1 | TRBD2 | TGCAGTGCCTCTCGGGGGGGCGAGCAGTACTTC | CSASRGGEQYF